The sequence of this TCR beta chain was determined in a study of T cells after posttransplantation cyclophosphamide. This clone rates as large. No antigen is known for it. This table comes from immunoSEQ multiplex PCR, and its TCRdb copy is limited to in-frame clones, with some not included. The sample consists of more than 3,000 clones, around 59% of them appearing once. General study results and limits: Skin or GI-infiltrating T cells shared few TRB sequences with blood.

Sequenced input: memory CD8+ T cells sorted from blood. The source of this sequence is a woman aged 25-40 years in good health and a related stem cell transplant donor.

CDR3 residues: CASSLKGVSLYNEQFF. The CDR3 nucleotides are TGTGCCAGCAGCTTGAAGGGGGTGTCCCTTTACAATGAGCAGTTCTTC. The gene calls are TRBV7-9 and TRBJ2-1, with D perhaps matching TRBD1 (6 bases). The V end was cut by 3 bases, the J end by 4 bases, with 16 bases between. Germline CDR1 and CDR2: SEHNR and FQNEAQ (reference sequence). This CDR3 is built from 16 residues.